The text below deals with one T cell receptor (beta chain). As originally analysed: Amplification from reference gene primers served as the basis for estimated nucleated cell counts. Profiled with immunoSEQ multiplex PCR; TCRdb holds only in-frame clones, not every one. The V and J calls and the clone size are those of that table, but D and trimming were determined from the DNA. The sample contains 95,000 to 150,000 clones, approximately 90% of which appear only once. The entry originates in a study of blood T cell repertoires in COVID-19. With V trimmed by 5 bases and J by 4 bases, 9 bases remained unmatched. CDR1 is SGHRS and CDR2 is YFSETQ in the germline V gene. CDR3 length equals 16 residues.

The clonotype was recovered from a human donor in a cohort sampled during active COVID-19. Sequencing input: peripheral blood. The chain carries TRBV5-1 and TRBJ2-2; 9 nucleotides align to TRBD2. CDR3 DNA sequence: TGCGCCAGCAGAGAAATAGCGGGAGTTTCCACCGGGGAGCTGTTTTTT. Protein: CASREIAGVSTGELFF. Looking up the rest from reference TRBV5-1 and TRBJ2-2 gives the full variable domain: KAGVTQTPRYLIKTRGQQVTLSCSPISGHRSVSWYQQTPGQGLQFLFEYFSETQRNKGNFPGRFSGRQFSNSRSEMNVSTLELGDSALYLCASREIAGVSTGELFFGEGSRLTVL.